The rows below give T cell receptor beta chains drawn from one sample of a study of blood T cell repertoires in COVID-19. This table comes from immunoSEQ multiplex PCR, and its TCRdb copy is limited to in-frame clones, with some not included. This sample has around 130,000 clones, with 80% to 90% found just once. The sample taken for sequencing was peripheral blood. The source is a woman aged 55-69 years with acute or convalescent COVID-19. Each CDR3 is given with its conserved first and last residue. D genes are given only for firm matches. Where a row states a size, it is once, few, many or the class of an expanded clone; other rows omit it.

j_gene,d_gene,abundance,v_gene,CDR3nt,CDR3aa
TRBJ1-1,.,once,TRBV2,TGTGCCAGCAGTGAAACAGGTGGGAACACTGAAGCTTTCTTT,CASSETGGNTEAFF
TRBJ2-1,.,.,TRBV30,TGTGCCTGGAGAGGGGGAGCCAATGAGCAGTTCTTC,CAWRGGANEQFF
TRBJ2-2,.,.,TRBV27,TGTGCCAGCAATAGGATAGACTCTACGGGCACCGGGGAGCTGTTTTTT,CASNRIDSTGTGELFF
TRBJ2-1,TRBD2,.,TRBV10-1,TGCGCCAGCAGTGAGTTCCTAGCGGGAGCCTCCCGGGGTGAGCAGTTCTTC,CASSEFLAGASRGEQFF
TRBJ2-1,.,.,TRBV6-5,TGTGCCAGCAGTTACAAACAGGGCTACTACAATGAGCAGTTCTTC,CASSYKQGYYNEQFF
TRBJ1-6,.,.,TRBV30,TGTGCCGGCTCTGGACAGCCTTATAATTCACCCCTCCACTTT,CAGSGQPYNSPLHF
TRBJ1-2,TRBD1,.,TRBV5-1,TGCGCCAGCAGCTTTGGGACAGTCTATGGCTACACCTTC,CASSFGTVYGYTF
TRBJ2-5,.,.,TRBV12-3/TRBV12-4,TGTGCCAGCAGTACAGGGGAGACCCAGTACTTC,CASSTGETQYF
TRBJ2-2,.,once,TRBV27,TGTGCCAGCAGTTTTAATGGGGCCACCGGGGAGCTGTTTTTT,CASSFNGATGELFF
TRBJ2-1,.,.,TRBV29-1,TGCAGCGTCGCCTATCCTGAGCAGTTCTTC,CSVAYPEQFF
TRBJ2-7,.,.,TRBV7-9,TGTGCCAGCAGCCCGGACGCGGGCCCTTCCTACGAGCAGTACTTC,CASSPDAGPSYEQYF
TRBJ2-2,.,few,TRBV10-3,TGTGTCATCAGGACGGACTCGGTCACCGGGGAGCTGTTTTTT,CVIRTDSVTGELFF
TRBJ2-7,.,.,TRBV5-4,TGTGCCAGCAGCTTCCGGGACTCTACCGAGCAGTACTTC,CASSFRDSTEQYF
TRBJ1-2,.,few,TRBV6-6,TGTGCCAGTCAGGGGCTTGAGCGATTACATGGCTACACCTTC,CASQGLERLHGYTF
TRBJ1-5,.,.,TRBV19,TGTGCCAGTAGCCCTGCAGGGGTATCATTTCAGCCCCAGCATTTT,CASSPAGVSFQPQHF
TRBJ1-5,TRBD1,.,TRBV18,TGTGCCAGCTCACCACTCGGGACAGGGGTAAGCAATCAGCCCCAGCATTTT,CASSPLGTGVSNQPQHF
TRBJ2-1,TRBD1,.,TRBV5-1,TGCGCCAGCAGCGTAGGGACAGCAAACAATGAGCAGTTCTTC,CASSVGTANNEQFF
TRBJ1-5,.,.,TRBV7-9,TGTGCCAGCAGCCCTCGGGGAGGGAGCAATCAGCCCCAGCATTTT,CASSPRGGSNQPQHF
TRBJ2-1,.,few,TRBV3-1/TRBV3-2,TGTGCCAGCAGCCCGCGTTTCCTAACCTACAATGAGCAGTTCTTC,CASSPRFLTYNEQFF
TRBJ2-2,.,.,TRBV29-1,TGCAGCGTCTCCGTTAAATGGGCTAGCAACCCCGGGGAGCTGTTTTTT,CSVSVKWASNPGELFF
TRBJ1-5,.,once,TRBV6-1,TGTGCCAGCAGTGAAGCCTGGGGAGGCAATCAGCCCCAGCATTTT,CASSEAWGGNQPQHF
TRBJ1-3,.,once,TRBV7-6,TGTGCCAGCAGCCGGGTCGGACTAGGAAACACCATATATTTT,CASSRVGLGNTIYF
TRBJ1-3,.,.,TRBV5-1,TGCGCCAGCAGCTTGGGCCGGGGGGTAGGGACTGGAAACACCATATATTTT,CASSLGRGVGTGNTIYF
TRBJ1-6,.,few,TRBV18,TGTGCCAGCTCACCAGCAGGGGAAGGTTCACCCCTCCACTTT,CASSPAGEGSPLHF
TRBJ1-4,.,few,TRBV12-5,TGTGCTAGTGGCCCCTCCGGCGCGGCTAATGAAAAACTGTTTTTT,CASGPSGAANEKLFF
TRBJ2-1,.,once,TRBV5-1,TGCGCCAGCAGCTTGGTCGGACAGTCCTCGCATGAGCAGTTCTTC,CASSLVGQSSHEQFF
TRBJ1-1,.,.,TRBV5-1,TGCGCCAGCAGGGTTTGGACAGACGGTGAAGCTTTCTTT,CASRVWTDGEAFF
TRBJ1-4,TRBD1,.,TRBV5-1,TGCGCCAGCAGCTCTTGGACAGGGAGTGAAAAACTGTTTTTT,CASSSWTGSEKLFF
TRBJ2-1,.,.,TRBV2,TGTGCCAGCAGTGGGGCAGGGAGGATGGTGCGGTTCTTC,CASSGAGRMVRFF
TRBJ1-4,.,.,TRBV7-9,TGTGCCAGCAGCTCAGCTCATGCAGGGGCCGTGAATGAAAAACTGTTTTTT,CASSSAHAGAVNEKLFF
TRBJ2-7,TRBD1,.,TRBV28,TGTGCCAGCAGCCCCCGGACAGGGCCCAACGAGCAGTACTTC,CASSPRTGPNEQYF
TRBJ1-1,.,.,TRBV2,TGTGCCAGCAGTGGATACTTTCTGAGCACTGAAGCTTTCTTT,CASSGYFLSTEAFF
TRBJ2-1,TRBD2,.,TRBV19,TGTGCCAGTAATACGGGGGGAGGTGTAAATGAGCAGTTCTTC,CASNTGGGVNEQFF
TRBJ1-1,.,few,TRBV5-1,TGCGCCAGCAGCTCCCTCCGCGGGGTGAACACTGAAGCTTTCTTT,CASSSLRGVNTEAFF
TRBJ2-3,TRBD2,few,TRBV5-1,TGCGCCAGCAGCTTAGCGGGAGGGGTAGATACGCAGTATTTT,CASSLAGGVDTQYF
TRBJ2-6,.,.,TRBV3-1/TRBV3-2,TGTGCCAGCAGCCATGGATGGGGCACTGGGGCCAACGTCCTGACTTTC,CASSHGWGTGANVLTF
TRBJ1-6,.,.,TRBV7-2,TGTGCCAGCAGCCTTGACTCTTATTCACCCCTCCACTTT,CASSLDSYSPLHF
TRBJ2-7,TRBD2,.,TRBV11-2,TGTGCCAGCAGCTTTTCGTTTCCTAGCGGGAGGACCCTCTACGAGCAGTACTTC,CASSFSFPSGRTLYEQYF
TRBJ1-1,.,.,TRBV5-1,TGCGCCAGCAGCGGGGTAGTGGGAGAGAACACTGAAGCTTTCTTT,CASSGVVGENTEAFF
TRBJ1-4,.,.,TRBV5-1,TGCGCCAGCAGCTTGGGACAGTCCGTTTCTGAAAAACTGTTTTTT,CASSLGQSVSEKLFF
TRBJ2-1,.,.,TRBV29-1,TGCAGCGTTTACCTTACCGACAGGTTTAATTCTGGCGAGCAGTTCTTC,CSVYLTDRFNSGEQFF
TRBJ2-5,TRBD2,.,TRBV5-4,TGTGCCAGCAGCAGCGGACTAGTTGAGACCCAGTACTTC,CASSSGLVETQYF
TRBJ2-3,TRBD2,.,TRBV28,TGTGCCACCTTAGCGGGAGGTTACACAGATACGCAGTATTTT,CATLAGGYTDTQYF
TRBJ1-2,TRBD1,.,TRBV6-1,TGTGCCAGCAGTGAAGAAGGGCACCTCGGGACAGGGTGGGGCTACACCTTC,CASSEEGHLGTGWGYTF
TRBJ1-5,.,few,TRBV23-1,TGCGCCAGCAGACAAACCTGGGACAAAAGACAGCCCCAGCATTTT,CASRQTWDKRQPQHF
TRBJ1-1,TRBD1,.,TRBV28,TGTGCCAGCAGTTTCGGAGGTACAGGGGTCATGAACACTGAAGCTTTCTTT,CASSFGGTGVMNTEAFF
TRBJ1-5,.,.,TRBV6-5,TGTGCCAGCACCGCTACAGATAGCAATCAGCCCCAGCATTTT,CASTATDSNQPQHF
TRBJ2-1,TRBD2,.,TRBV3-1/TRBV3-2,TGTGCCAGCAGCCAAGAAGGCCGACTAGCGGGAGGTAGTGAGCAGTTCTTC,CASSQEGRLAGGSEQFF
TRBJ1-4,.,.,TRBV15,TGTGCTACCCGACACCTTAATGAAAAACTGTTTTTT,CATRHLNEKLFF
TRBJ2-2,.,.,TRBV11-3,TGTGCCAGCAGCTTAGATTTGGGGGTCTTCACGGGAGCGGCCGGGGAGCTGTTTTTT,CASSLDLGVFTGAAGELFF
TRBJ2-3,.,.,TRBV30,TGTGCCTGGAGTGCGGGACTCCCTATCACAGATACGCAGTATTTT,CAWSAGLPITDTQYF
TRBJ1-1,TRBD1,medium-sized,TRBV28,TGTGCCAGCAGCCGACCGGGACAGGCCGGGAACACTGAAGCTTTCTTT,CASSRPGQAGNTEAFF
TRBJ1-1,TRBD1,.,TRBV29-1,TGCAGCGGGGCCACAGGGGCCAACACTGAAGCTTTCTTT,CSGATGANTEAFF
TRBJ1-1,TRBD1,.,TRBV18,TGTGCCAGCTCACCTGGGACAGGGATGAACACTGAAGCTTTCTTT,CASSPGTGMNTEAFF
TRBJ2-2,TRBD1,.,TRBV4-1,TGCGCCAGCAGCCAGGGACAGGGGCGAACCGGGGAGCTGTTTTTT,CASSQGQGRTGELFF
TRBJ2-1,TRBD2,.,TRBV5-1,TGCGCCAGCAGCTTGGGTCCACTAGCGGGACGAGATGAGCAGTTCTTC,CASSLGPLAGRDEQFF
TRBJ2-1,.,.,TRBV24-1,TGTGCCACCAGTGATTTCTCATCCAGGGGGGTCAATGAGCAGTTCTTC,CATSDFSSRGVNEQFF
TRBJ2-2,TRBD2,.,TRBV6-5,TGTGCCAGCGCAGCGGGAGCGGAGGCCGGGGAGCTGTTTTTT,CASAAGAEAGELFF
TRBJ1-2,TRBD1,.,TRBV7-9,TGTGCCAGCATACCGGACAGGGGCTATGGCTACACCTTC,CASIPDRGYGYTF
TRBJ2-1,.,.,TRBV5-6,TGTGCCAGCAGCCAACTTCGGCAGGGTTTGCCGTTCTTC,CASSQLRQGLPFF